The rows below give T cell receptor beta chains drawn from one sample of a study of cytomegalovirus exposure and HLA in healthy donors. Using immunoSEQ multiplex PCR, the repertoire was profiled, and TCRdb retains in-frame clones only, with some absent. Of over 55,000 clones listed, around 87% are singletons. Sequences were obtained from PBMCs. The origin of the receptors is a man aged 18-30 years in good health and CMV-seronegative. CDR3s include the opening cysteine and the closing phenylalanine or tryptophan. Each record gives: clone size, J gene, V gene, D gene, CDR3 DNA, CDR3 protein. D genes are given only for firm matches. The listing skips clone size in some rows; elsewhere it reads once, few, many or a size class.

>.|TRBJ1-1|TRBV30|TRBD1
TGTGCCTGGGACGTGACAGGGAGGGCTTTCTTT
CAWDVTGRAFF
>.|TRBJ2-3|TRBV15|.
TGTGCCACCAGCCCAGGCCTGCAATCTAGCACAGATACGCAGTATTTT
CATSPGLQSSTDTQYF
>once|TRBJ2-1|TRBV7-2|.
TGTGCCAGCAGCTTAGTCGGGGGGCCAACCATGAGCTCCTACAATGAGCAGTTCTTC
CASSLVGGPTMSSYNEQFF
>.|TRBJ2-7|TRBV7-2|.
TGTGCCAGCAGCTTAGATTGGTACATCTCCTACGAGCAGTACTTC
CASSLDWYISYEQYF
>.|TRBJ2-5|TRBV5-6|TRBD1
TGTGCCAGCAGCCATCCAGGGGGCGGAGAGACCCAGTACTTC
CASSHPGGGETQYF
>.|TRBJ2-3|TRBV10-3|.
TGTGCCATCAAAGGGGCCGCGAACACAGATACGCAGTATTTT
CAIKGAANTDTQYF
>.|TRBJ1-2|TRBV2|.
TGTGCCAGCAGTGAAAGGTTACAGAGCTATGGCTACACCTTC
CASSERLQSYGYTF
>.|TRBJ2-5|TRBV5-4|TRBD2
TGTGCCAGCAGCTTGGCCGGGGGGGAGACCCAGTACTTC
CASSLAGGETQYF
>.|TRBJ1-5|TRBV7-9|.
TGTGCCAGCAGCTTAGGGGAGGGGACGCCCAATCAGCCCCAGCATTTT
CASSLGEGTPNQPQHF
>.|TRBJ1-4|TRBV18|.
TGTGCCAGCTCACCACCGCAGGAAGGGGTAGAAGAAAAACTGTTTTTT
CASSPPQEGVEEKLFF
>once|TRBJ2-2|TRBV5-6|TRBD1
TGTGCCAGCAGCCCCTACAGGGGTAGAGACACCGGGGAGCTGTTTTTT
CASSPYRGRDTGELFF
>.|TRBJ2-1|TRBV5-1|.
TGCGCCAGCAGCCCCCCCGGGACCTACAATGAGCAGTTCTTC
CASSPPGTYNEQFF
>.|TRBJ2-1|TRBV2|TRBD2
TGTGCCAGCAGCCCGGGGGGGCGAGAGCAGTTCTTC
CASSPGGREQFF
>.|TRBJ2-3|TRBV6-5|.
TGTGCCAGCAGAGGAACAGAAGATACGCAGTATTTT
CASRGTEDTQYF
>.|TRBJ1-5|TRBV6-6|TRBD1
TGTGCCAGCAGCCCCGCGACAGGGAGCAATCAGCCCCAGCATTTT
CASSPATGSNQPQHF
>.|TRBJ2-6|TRBV5-4|TRBD1
TGTGCCAGCAGCTTCCCGGGACAGCTTCCTAGCACTTTC
CASSFPGQLPSTF
>few|TRBJ1-2|TRBV6-5|TRBD1
TGTGCCAGCAGTTACTCCGGGACAGGGAATTATGGCTACACCTTC
CASSYSGTGNYGYTF
>once|TRBJ2-5|TRBV11-2|TRBD2
TGTGCCAGCAGCCCCCCGGGACTAGCGGGGGGTTGGTCCCAGTACTTC
CASSPPGLAGGWSQYF
>.|TRBJ2-7|TRBV2|.
TGTGCCAGCAGACAAGGGAGCTACGAGCAGTACTTC
CASRQGSYEQYF
>.|TRBJ1-1|TRBV7-7|.
TGTGCTAGCAGCTTGCGCCTGAACACTGAAGCTTTCTTT
CASSLRLNTEAFF
>.|TRBJ2-3|TRBV21-1|.
TGTGCCAGCAGCAAAGGAAGACTAGCGGGGGAACAAATTCCTAGCACAGATACGCAGTATTTT
CASSKGRLAGEQIPSTDTQYF
>.|TRBJ2-5|TRBV2|TRBD2
TGTGCCAGCAGTGAAGGCGGAGCGGGGGCGGGGGAGACCCAGTACTTC
CASSEGGAGAGETQYF
>once|TRBJ1-2|TRBV27|.
TGTGCCAGCAGTAGGGGTGATGGCTACACCTTC
CASSRGDGYTF
>.|TRBJ2-1|TRBV6-1|TRBD2
TGTGCCGTCTCGCCGGGACTAGATTACAATGAGCAGTTCTTC
CAVSPGLDYNEQFF
>.|TRBJ1-2|TRBV10-3|.
TGTGCCATCAGTCTTAAGGAAGAGGGATACTATGGCTACACCTTC
CAISLKEEGYYGYTF
>.|TRBJ2-7|TRBV2|TRBD1
TGTGCCAGCAGTGATGGACAGGGATACTACGAGCAGTACTTC
CASSDGQGYYEQYF
>.|TRBJ1-2|TRBV5-4|TRBD1
TGTGCCAGCAGCTCTCCGGCGTGGGACAGCCTGAACTATGGCTACACCTTC
CASSSPAWDSLNYGYTF
>.|TRBJ1-1|TRBV5-4|.
TGTGCCAGCAGCTCGAGTCGGGTGGGGAACACTGAAGCTTTCTTT
CASSSSRVGNTEAFF
>.|TRBJ2-2|TRBV30|.
TGTGCCTGGATCCTACCCCCCACCGGGGAGCTGTTTTTT
CAWILPPTGELFF
>.|TRBJ1-2|TRBV12-5|.
TGTGCTAGTGGTTTGCCACAGCTCCGGGGCTACACCTTC
CASGLPQLRGYTF
>.|TRBJ2-1|TRBV13|TRBD1
TGTGCCAGCAGCTCGGGACAGAGCTCCTACAATGAGCAGTTCTTC
CASSSGQSSYNEQFF
>.|TRBJ2-5|TRBV7-9|TRBD2
TGTGCCAGCAGCGCACCGGGACTAGCGGAGGAGACCCAGTACTTC
CASSAPGLAEETQYF
>once|TRBJ1-1|TRBV4-1|.
TGCGCCAGCAGCCATCCAAGACGGGACACACTAATGAACACTGAAGCTTTCTTT
CASSHPRRDTLMNTEAFF
>.|TRBJ2-1|TRBV18|.
TGTGCCAGCTCACCAATTATGATCACTCAGGGGTGGAGTGAGCAGTTCTTC
CASSPIMITQGWSEQFF
>.|TRBJ1-2|TRBV25-1|.
TGTGCCAGCAGTGATATGGGCAACTATGGCTACACCTTC
CASSDMGNYGYTF
>medium-sized|TRBJ1-3|TRBV6-6|.
TGTGCCAGCAGTTACGAGAGGCGACCCGGAAACACCATATATTTT
CASSYERRPGNTIYF